This record covers a single T cell receptor (beta chain). Its target is unknown. The data belong to a study of shared clonotypes between healthy human individuals. Study results and limitations: The sharing of about 5% of naive CD4 clonotypes was seen across several donors. The generation probabilities recorded for non-shared clonotypes fell below those of clonotypes shared by all four donors.

The study drew its donors from healthy HIV-negative adults without recent acute infections or vaccinations. For every subset, genomic DNA was evenly distributed across several immunoSEQ plates. Sequencing used immunoSEQ multiplex PCR; TCRdb keeps in-frame clones, though not all of them. The table has about 1.1 million clones, about 80% seen once. The source is a man aged 18 to 35 in good health. Some clones in this sample may be carry-over from other donors' samples. Sequenced input: memory CD4+ T cells from PBMCs. Subset indicated: CD45RA-negative fraction.

The CDR3 is CASSYFETPSNYGYTF. CDR3 sequence (DNA): TGTGCCAGCAGTTATTTTGAGACCCCCAGTAACTATGGCTACACCTTC. V usage is TRBV6-5 and J usage is TRBJ1-2; no firm D call. V was pared by 3 bases and J by 1 base, with 15 bases between. This CDR3 is 16 amino acids long. CDR1 and CDR2 from the germline V gene are MNHEY and SVGAGI.